These T cell receptor beta chains were read from a single sample in a study of CD8+CD57+ T cells in acquired aplastic anemia. TCRdb re-analysed the reads in MiXCR, keeping a single row per CDR3 protein. The sample contains about 160,000 distinct CDR3 sequences, roughly 43% of which appear only once. The sample consisted of sorted CD4+, CD8+, or CD8+CD57+ T cells (not recorded which) from PBMCs. Receptors were obtained from a human donor with aplastic anemia. The CDR3 runs from the conserved cysteine through the conserved F or W. Fields, in order: V gene, J gene, CDR3 protein.

TRBV20-1	TRBJ2-2	CSARGGLAGPANTGELFF
TRBV24-1	TRBJ1-2	CATSGPETANYGYTF
TRBV5-1	TRBJ1-1	CASTPAMAGRNTEAFF
TRBV6-1	TRBJ1-2	CASTPQPEYGYTF
TRBV19	TRBJ2-6	CASSIGDNVLTF
TRBV7-3	TRBJ1-2	CASSPGLGIYGYTF
TRBV24-1	TRBJ1-6	CATSRDLNSPPHF
TRBV30	TRBJ1-5	CAWSLRGTGPQPQHF
TRBV10-1	TRBJ1-2	CASSESIWTPYGYTF
TRBV5-5	TRBJ1-4	CASSRTGTGNEKLFF
TRBV5-1	TRBJ2-2	CASSSIRTGELFF
TRBV2	TRBJ2-5	CASSEGSQYF
TRBV12-5	TRBJ2-3	CASGGRTRADTQYF
TRBV20-1	TRBJ1-2	CSARDRGRELDYGYTF
TRBV24-1	TRBJ2-1	CATSDWTSGRYVNEQFF